This T cell receptor beta chain originates from a study of blood T cell repertoires in COVID-19. How the authors handled the data: Reference gene primers were amplified, and this amplification served to estimate nucleated cell counts. Sequencing used immunoSEQ multiplex PCR; TCRdb keeps in-frame clones, though not all of them. The D gene and trimming were derived from the DNA, and the V and J assignments and clone size from that table. The sample has about 70,000 clones; roughly 85% are singletons. The length of the CDR3 is 16 residues. CDR1 and CDR2 from the germline V gene are SGHNT and YENEEA. After removal of 1 base from V and 3 bases from J, the junction contained 8 bases not matched to a gene.

V and J are TRBV11-3 and TRBJ2-5, with TRBD1 identical over 7 bases. The clonotype originates from a woman aged 55-69 years with acute or convalescent COVID-19. Material: peripheral blood. The CDR3 sequence: CASSLGDRVNEETQYF. The DNA of the CDR3 is TGTGCCAGCAGCTTAGGTGACAGGGTTAACGAAGAGACCCAGTACTTC.